This entry is about one TCR beta chain. Antigen unknown. This record belongs to a study of blood T cells in healthy people across ages. Turning to the study itself: About one barcoded beta molecule per two T cells was the capture yield of template switching. Study-wide findings and caveats: Older individuals had lower TCR beta diversity per million T cells (the decline was roughly linear). Investigators treated diversity estimates from one million T cells as underestimates.

Using a J-beta primer mix together with a sample-barcoded 5' primer, a second PCR was run for roughly 7 to 12 cycles. TCRdb reprocessed the 5' RACE reads via MiXCR and lists one record per CDR3 protein. There are about 1.4 million distinct CDR3 sequences in the sample; approximately 59% occur only once, and over 5.5% lies in the top ten. Deletions cut 8 bases from V and 0 bases from J, with 10 bases between. The CDR3 sequence is 13 residues long. The TCR was taken from a man between 18 and 35 years old in good health. The chain employs TRBV12-3 or TRBV12-4 and TRBJ2-5; the D is unclear. What was sequenced was blood. The CDR3, as DNA: TGTGCCAGCGGCCCCCGTAACCAAGAGACCCAGTACTTC. It specifies CASGPRNQETQYF.